This T cell receptor (beta chain) was captured in a study of regulatory T cells in long-lasting Graves disease. V shed 6 bases and J shed 6 bases, with 17 bases lying between them. The germline V gene has CDR1 LNHDA and CDR2 SQIVND (reference sequence). The CDR3 consists of 15 residues. For TCR beta, libraries came from iRepertoire HTBI primers and Arm-PCR of CDR3 regions. TCRdb fed the multiplex PCR reads into MiXCR, producing one record per CDR3 protein. The sample consists of 350,000 to 500,000 distinct CDR3 sequences, approximately 15% of them appearing once. This sample's time point: newly diagnosed GD, antithyroid drugs for less than 3 months. TCR sequences were obtained from RNA taken from PBMCs. The data were also submitted as part of a second study, on T cells in Graves' hyperthyroidism and ophthalmopathy.

The sample here was peripheral blood mononuclear cells (PBMCs), taken at new diagnosis, from a patient treated with antithyroid drugs. V and J are TRBV19 and TRBJ2-2, with D possibly TRBD2 on 5 matching bases. The TCR comes from a woman aged 50 to 65 with Graves disease. The CDR3 reads CASSPTSGLAGELFF. The CDR3 nucleotides are TGTGCCAGTAGCCCCACCTCGGGGTTGGCCGGGGAGCTGTTTTTT. Full variable domain (missing parts from reference TRBV19 and TRBJ2-2): DGGITQSPKYLFRKEGQNVTLSCEQNLNHDAMYWYRQDPGQGLRLIYYSQIVNDFQKGDIAEGYSVSREKKESFPLTVTSAQKNPTAFYLCASSPTSGLAGELFFGEGSRLTVL.